This entry lists 4 T cell receptor beta chains sequenced from one sample in a study of CD8 T cell repertoires and HIV-1 epitope variants. Their specific antigens are unknown. Sequencing used immunoSEQ multiplex PCR; TCRdb keeps in-frame clones, though not all of them. The sample records about 5,000 clones, around three fifths being singletons. The source material was cultured CD8+ T cells derived from PBMCs. The receptors shown here come from a male donor with HIV.

This chain joins TRBV10-3 and TRBJ2-2; D ambiguous. V lost 2 bases and J 4 bases, leaving 14 bases between the germline ends. Germline loops: CDR1 ENHRY, CDR2 SYGVKD. The CDR3 has 16 residues. CDR3: CAISETRTVGTGELFF. In DNA, the CDR3 is TGTGCCATCAGTGAGACCCGGACGGTGGGCACCGGGGAGCTGTTTTTT.

The V gene is TRBV9, the J gene TRBJ2-2; tentatively, D is TRBD1 (6 bases). The germline V gene encodes CDR1 SGDLS and CDR2 YYNGEE. V shed 0 bases and J shed 3 bases, with 6 bases lying between them. The length of the CDR3 is 14 residues. The CDR3 nucleotides are TGTGCCAGCAGCGTAGGGACAGACACCGGGGAGCTGTTTTTT. It encodes CASSVGTDTGELFF.

V and J are TRBV28 and TRBJ2-7; no firm D call. The germline V gene encodes CDR1 MDHEN and CDR2 SYDVKM. The CDR3 covers 13 residues. Trimming removed 1 base from V and 0 bases from J, with 4 bases in between. Written as DNA, the CDR3 is TGTGCCAGCAGTTTATACGGCTCCTACGAGCAGTACTTC. Protein sequence: CASSLYGSYEQYF.

The rearrangement uses TRBV11-2 and TRBJ2-1, with TRBD1 matching over 9 bases. The ends lost 2 bases at V and 5 bases at J; junction bases unmatched: 7. The germline V gene has CDR1 SGHAT and CDR2 FQNNGV. The CDR3 spans 16 residues. As DNA, the CDR3 is TGTGCCAGCAGCTTACTACGACAGGGGGTTAACAATGAGCAGTTCTTC. It yields the protein CASSLLRQGVNNEQFF.